Below, one TCR beta chain is given with its context. The target antigen is unknown. This entry is derived from a study of T cell repertoires in cytomegalovirus infection. In the study overall: A matching HLA type, together with CMV infection, was signaled by public TCR beta signatures. The study's findings and limits: Within the response measured ex vivo, HLA-C-restricted CMV-specific TCR beta clonotypes were dominant.

From the reads, TCRdb called clonotypes with MiXCR, one entry per CDR3 protein. The sample includes under 200,000 distinct CDR3 sequences, 20% to 25% of them seen just once. This CDR3 has 15 residues. With 3 bases clipped from V and 2 bases from J, the junction kept 4 bases outside the gene matches. From germline, CDR1 is SGDLS and CDR2 YYNGEE. The sequence came from a human donor in good health (CMV status not recorded). Some clones in this sample may be carry-over from other donors' samples. This chain uses TRBV9 with TRBJ2-5; 10 nucleotides line up with TRBD1. Sequenced material: CD8+ T cells from cultured PBMCs, taken from culture after CMV antigen stimulation. The CDR3 coding sequence is TGTGCCAGCAGCGCGGGACAGGGGATACAAGAGACCCAGTACTTC. Protein product: CASSAGQGIQETQYF.